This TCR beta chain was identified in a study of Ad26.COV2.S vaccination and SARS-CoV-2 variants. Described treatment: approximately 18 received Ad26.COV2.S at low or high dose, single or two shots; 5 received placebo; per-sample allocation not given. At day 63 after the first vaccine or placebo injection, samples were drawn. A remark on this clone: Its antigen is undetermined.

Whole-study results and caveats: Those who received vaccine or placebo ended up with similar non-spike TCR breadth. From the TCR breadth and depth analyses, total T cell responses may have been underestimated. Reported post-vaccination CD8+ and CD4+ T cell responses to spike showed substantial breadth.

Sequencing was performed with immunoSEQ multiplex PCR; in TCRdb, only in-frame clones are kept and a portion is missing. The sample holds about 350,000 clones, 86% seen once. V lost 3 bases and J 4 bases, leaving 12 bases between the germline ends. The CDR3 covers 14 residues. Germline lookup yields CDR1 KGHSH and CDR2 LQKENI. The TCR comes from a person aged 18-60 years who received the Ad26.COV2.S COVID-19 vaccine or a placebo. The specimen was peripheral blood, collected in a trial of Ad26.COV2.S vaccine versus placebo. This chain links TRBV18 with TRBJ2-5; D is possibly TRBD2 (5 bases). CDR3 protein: CASSPQRAGETQYF. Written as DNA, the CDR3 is TGTGCCAGCTCACCTCAAAGGGCGGGAGAGACCCAGTACTTC.